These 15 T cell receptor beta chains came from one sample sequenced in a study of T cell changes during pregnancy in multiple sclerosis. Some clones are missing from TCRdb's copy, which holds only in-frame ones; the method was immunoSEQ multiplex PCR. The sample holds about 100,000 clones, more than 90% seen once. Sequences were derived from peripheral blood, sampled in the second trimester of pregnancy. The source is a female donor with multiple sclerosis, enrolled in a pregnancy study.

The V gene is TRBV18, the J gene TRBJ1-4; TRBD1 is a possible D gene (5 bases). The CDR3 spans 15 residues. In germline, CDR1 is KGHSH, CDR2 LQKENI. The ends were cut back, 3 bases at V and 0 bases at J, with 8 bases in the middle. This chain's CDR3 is CASSPGHPTNEKLFF. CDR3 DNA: TGTGCCAGCTCACCCGGACACCCAACTAATGAAAAACTGTTTTTT.

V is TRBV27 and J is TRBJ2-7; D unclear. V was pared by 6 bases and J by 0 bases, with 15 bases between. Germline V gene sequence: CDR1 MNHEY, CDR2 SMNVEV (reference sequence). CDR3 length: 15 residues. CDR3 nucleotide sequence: TGTGCCAGCAGCCCACGTATGGCCCGCTCCTACGAGCAGTACTTC. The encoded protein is CASSPRMARSYEQYF.

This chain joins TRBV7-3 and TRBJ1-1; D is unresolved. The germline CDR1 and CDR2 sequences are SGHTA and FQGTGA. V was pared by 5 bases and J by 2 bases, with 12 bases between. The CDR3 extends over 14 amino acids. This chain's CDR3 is CASSPGGRNTEAFF. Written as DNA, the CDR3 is TGTGCCAGCAGCCCCGGAGGGCGAAACACTGAAGCTTTCTTT.

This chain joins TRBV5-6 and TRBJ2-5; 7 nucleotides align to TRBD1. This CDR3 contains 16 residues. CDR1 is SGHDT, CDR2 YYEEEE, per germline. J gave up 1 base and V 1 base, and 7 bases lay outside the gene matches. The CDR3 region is CASSLTPTGTQETQYF. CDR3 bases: TGTGCCAGCAGCTTGACCCCGACAGGGACCCAAGAGACCCAGTACTTC. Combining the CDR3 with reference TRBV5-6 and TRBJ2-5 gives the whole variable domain DAGVTQSPTHLIKTRGQQVTLRCSPKSGHDTVSWYQQALGQGPQFIFQYYEEEERQRGNFPDRFSGHQFPNYSSELNVNALLLGDSALYLCASSLTPTGTQETQYFGPGTRLLVL.

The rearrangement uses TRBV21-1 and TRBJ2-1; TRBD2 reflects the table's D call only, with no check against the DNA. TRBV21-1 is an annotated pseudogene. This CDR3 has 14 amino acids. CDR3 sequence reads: CASSKTEAYLEQFF. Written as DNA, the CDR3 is TGTGCCAGCAGCAAAACTGAAGCTTACCTTGAGCAGTTCTTC.

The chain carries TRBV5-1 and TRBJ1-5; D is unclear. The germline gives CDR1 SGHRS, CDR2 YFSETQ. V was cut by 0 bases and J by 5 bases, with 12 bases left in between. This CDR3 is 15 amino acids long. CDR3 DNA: TGCGCCAGCAGCTTGGATGTCCGAGCGGATCAGCCCCAGCATTTT. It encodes CASSLDVRADQPQHF.

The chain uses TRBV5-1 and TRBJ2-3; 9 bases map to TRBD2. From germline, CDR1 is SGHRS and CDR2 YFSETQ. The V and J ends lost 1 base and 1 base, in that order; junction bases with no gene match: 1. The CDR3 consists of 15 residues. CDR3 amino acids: CASSLLAGGTDTQYF. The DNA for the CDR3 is TGCGCCAGCAGCTTGTTAGCGGGGGGCACAGATACGCAGTATTTT. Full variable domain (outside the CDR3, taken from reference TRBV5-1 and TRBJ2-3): KAGVTQTPRYLIKTRGQQVTLSCSPISGHRSVSWYQQTPGQGLQFLFEYFSETQRNKGNFPGRFSGRQFSNSRSEMNVSTLELGDSALYLCASSLLAGGTDTQYFGPGTRLTVL.

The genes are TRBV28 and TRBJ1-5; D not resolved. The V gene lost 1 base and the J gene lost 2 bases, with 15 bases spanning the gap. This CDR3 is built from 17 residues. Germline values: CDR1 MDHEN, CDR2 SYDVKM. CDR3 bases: TGTGCCAGCAGTTTATCCCCATATCCGAGGGGCAATCAGCCCCAGCATTTT. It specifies CASSLSPYPRGNQPQHF.

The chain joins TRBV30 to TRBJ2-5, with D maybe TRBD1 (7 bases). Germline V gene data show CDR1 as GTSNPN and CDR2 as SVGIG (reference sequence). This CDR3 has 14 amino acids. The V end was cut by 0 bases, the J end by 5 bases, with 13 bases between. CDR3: CAWSVIAGGETQYF. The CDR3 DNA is TGTGCCTGGAGTGTAATCGCAGGGGGGGAGACCCAGTACTTC.

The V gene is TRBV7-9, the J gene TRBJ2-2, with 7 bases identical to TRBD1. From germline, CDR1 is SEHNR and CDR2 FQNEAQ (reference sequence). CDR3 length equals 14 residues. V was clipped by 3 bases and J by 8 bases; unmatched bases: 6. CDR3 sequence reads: CASSFQGETGELFF. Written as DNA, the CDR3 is TGTGCCAGCAGCTTTCAGGGGGAGACGGGGGAGCTGTTTTTT.

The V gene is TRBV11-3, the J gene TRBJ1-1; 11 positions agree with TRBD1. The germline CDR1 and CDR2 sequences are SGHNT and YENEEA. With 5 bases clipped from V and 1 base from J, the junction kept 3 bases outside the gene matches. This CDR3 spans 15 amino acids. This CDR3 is CASSPGQGANTEAFF. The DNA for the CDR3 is TGTGCCAGCAGCCCCGGACAGGGGGCGAACACTGAAGCTTTCTTT.

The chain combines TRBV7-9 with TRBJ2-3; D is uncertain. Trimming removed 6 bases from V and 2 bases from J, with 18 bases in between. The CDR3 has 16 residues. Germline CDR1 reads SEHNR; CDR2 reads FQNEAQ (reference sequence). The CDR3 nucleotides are TGTGCCAGCAGGTACATCCCCCGGCAGGACACAGATACGCAGTATTTT. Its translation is CASRYIPRQDTDTQYF.

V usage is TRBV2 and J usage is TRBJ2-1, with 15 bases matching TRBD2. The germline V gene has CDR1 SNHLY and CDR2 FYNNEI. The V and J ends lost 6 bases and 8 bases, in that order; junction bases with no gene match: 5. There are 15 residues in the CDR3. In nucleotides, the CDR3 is TGTGCCAGCAGGGTCGGACTAGCGGGGGGGCATGAGCAGTTCTTC. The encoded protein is CASRVGLAGGHEQFF.

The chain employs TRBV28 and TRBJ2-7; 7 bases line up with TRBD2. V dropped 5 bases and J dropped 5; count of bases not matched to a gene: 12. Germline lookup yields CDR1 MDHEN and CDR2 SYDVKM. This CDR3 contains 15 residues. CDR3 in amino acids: CASSDLNREVNEQYF. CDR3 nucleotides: TGTGCCAGCAGTGACCTCAACCGGGAGGTAAACGAGCAGTACTTC.

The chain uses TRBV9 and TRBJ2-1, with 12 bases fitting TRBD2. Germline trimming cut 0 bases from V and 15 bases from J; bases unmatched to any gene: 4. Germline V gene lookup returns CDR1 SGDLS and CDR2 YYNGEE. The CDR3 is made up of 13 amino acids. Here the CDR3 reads CASSVGLAGEAFF. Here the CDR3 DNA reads TGTGCCAGCAGCGTAGGACTAGCGGGAGAGGCGTTCTTC.